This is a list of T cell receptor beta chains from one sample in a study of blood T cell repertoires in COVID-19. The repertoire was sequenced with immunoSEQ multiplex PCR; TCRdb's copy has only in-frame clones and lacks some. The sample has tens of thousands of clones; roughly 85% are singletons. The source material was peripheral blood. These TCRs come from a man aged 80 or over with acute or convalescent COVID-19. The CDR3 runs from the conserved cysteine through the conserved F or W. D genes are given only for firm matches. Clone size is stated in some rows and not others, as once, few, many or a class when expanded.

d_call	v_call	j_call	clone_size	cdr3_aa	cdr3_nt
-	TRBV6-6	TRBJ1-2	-	CASSPTYGYTF	TGTGCCAGCAGCCCCACTTACGGCTACACCTTC
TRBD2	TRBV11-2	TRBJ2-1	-	CASSLFGGRAVFYEQFF	TGTGCCAGCAGCTTATTTGGCGGGAGGGCCGTATTCTATGAGCAGTTCTTC
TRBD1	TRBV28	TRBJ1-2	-	CASRTGGGANYGYTF	TGTGCCAGCAGAACAGGGGGGGGTGCTAACTATGGCTACACCTTC
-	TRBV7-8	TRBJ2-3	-	CASSLELALDTQYF	TGTGCCAGCAGCTTAGAACTAGCTCTCGATACGCAGTATTTT
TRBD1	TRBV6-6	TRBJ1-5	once	CASSYLDRGNQPQHF	TGTGCCAGCAGTTACCTGGACAGGGGCAATCAGCCCCAGCATTTT
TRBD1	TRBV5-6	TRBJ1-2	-	CASSLTGGRGYTF	TGTGCCAGCAGCTTGACAGGGGGCAGGGGCTACACCTTC
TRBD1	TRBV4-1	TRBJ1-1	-	CASSHNRGGNTEAFF	TGCGCCAGCAGCCACAACAGGGGGGGGAACACTGAAGCTTTCTTT
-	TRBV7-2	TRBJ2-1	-	CASSFSGQNEQFF	TGTGCCAGCAGCTTTTCTGGACAGAATGAGCAGTTCTTC
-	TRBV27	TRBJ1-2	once	CASSLSYPADYGYTF	TGTGCCAGCAGTTTATCGTATCCGGCGGACTATGGCTACACCTTC
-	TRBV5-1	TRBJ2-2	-	CASSLRGSGTGELFF	TGCGCCAGCAGCTTGAGAGGGAGTGGCACCGGGGAGCTGTTTTTT
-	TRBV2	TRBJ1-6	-	CASKTQGLSPLHF	TGTGCCAGCAAGACTCAGGGACTTTCACCCCTCCACTTT
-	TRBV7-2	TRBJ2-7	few	CASSPTISYEQYF	TGTGCCAGCAGCCCGACAATCTCCTACGAGCAGTACTTC
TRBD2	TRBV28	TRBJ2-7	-	CASSFPNTRGGEQYF	TGTGCCAGCAGTTTTCCTAATACACGGGGGGGCGAGCAGTACTTC
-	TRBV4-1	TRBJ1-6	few	CASSLQGGDNSPLHF	TGCGCCAGCAGCCTCCAGGGAGGAGACAATTCACCCCTCCACTTT
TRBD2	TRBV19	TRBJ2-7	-	CASSIAGGSYYEQYF	TGTGCCAGTAGTATCGCGGGGGGATCCTACTACGAGCAGTACTTC
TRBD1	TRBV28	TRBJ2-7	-	CASRSRTGAYEQYF	TGTGCCAGCAGATCCCGTACAGGGGCCTACGAGCAGTACTTC
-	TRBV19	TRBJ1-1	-	CASSIIGHGLRTEAFF	TGTGCCAGTAGTATAATCGGACACGGCCTAAGGACTGAAGCTTTCTTT